This T cell receptor (beta chain) is drawn from a study of monozygotic twins with inflammatory bowel disease. Study-level findings and limits: Other individuals had fewer clonotypes in common with IBD patients than with healthy twins, especially with disease activity. TCRbeta diversity (inverse Simpson) was lower in IBD patients than in healthy co-twins. Repertoire similarity did not separate concordant from discordant twins, possibly from limited power.

Regarding this clonotype: Its target is not known.

There are 12 residues in the CDR3. TCRdb derives one entry per CDR3 protein from the 5' RACE reads, leaving out DNA. The table lists a few hundred thousand distinct CDR3 sequences. The chain carries TRBV12-3 or TRBV12-4 and TRBJ2-3. Sequences were obtained from blood. This clonotype was obtained from a human donor with ulcerative colitis or Crohn's disease, or a healthy co-twin of an affected twin (not recorded which). CDR3 region: CASSAGSDTQYF.